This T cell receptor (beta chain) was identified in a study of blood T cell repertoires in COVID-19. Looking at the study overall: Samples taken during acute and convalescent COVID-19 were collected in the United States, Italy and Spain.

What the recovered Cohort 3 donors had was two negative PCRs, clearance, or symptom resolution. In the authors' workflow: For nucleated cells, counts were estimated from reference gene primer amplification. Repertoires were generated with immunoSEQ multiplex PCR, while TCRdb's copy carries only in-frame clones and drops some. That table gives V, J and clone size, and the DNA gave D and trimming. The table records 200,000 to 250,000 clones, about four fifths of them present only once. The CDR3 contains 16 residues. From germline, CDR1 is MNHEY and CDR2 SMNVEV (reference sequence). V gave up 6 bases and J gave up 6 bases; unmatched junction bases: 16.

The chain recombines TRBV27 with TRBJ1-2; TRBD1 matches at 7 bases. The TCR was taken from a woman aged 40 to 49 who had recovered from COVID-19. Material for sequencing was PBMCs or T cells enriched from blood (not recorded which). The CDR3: CASRTDRDSLLHGYTF. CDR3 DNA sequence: TGTGCCAGCAGGACAGACAGGGATTCCCTTCTCCATGGCTACACCTTC.